Below are 27 T cell receptor beta chains sequenced from a single sample in a study of T cells in tumors after PD-1 blockade. Here immunoSEQ multiplex PCR was the method, and the copy in TCRdb shows in-frame clones only, minus some. This sample carries about 3,800 clones, roughly 64% of them seen once, and the ten largest clones take 60% to 65%. The source material was tumor tissue, sampled after anti-PD-1 treatment. These receptors all stem from a human donor with cutaneous squamous cell carcinoma.

This clone has a handful of counts. The chain recombines TRBV27 with TRBJ2-1, with a tentative D call TRBD1 (6 bases). This CDR3 has 16 residues. With 5 bases removed from V and 0 bases from J, the gap between germline ends came to 14 bases. Germline V gene sequence: CDR1 MNHEY, CDR2 SMNVEV (reference sequence). CDR3 sequence: CASSPTGTSSYNEQFF. The CDR3 DNA reads TGTGCCAGCAGTCCTACCGGGACAAGCTCCTACAATGAGCAGTTCTTC.

This chain connects TRBV4-1 to TRBJ2-2; D unresolved. Trimming removed 0 bases from V and 0 bases from J, with 8 bases in between. The CDR3 totals 16 residues. Germline V CDR1 and CDR2: MGHRA, YSYEKL. For the CDR3, the DNA is TGCGCCAGCAGCCAAGATTGGGTCACGAACACCGGGGAGCTGTTTTTT. Amino acids: CASSQDWVTNTGELFF.

The chain carries TRBV15 and TRBJ2-2; TRBD1 aligns across 7 bases. CDR1 and CDR2 (germline): LNHNV, YYDKDF (reference sequence). The J segment lost 6 bases and the V segment lost 9 bases, leaving 16 bases of the junction unmatched. The CDR3 has 16 residues. The CDR3 here is CATNDRVGSGAGELFF. In nucleotides, the CDR3 is TGTGCCACGAACGACAGGGTTGGGTCTGGGGCCGGGGAGCTGTTTTTT. Full variable domain (outside the CDR3, taken from reference TRBV15 and TRBJ2-2): DAMVIQNPRYQVTQFGKPVTLSCSQTLNHNVMYWYQQKSSQAPKLLFHYYDKDFNNEADTPDNFQSRRPNTSFCFLDIRSPGLGDTAMYLCATNDRVGSGAGELFFGEGSRLTVL.

This clone was recorded once. V is TRBV20-1 and J is TRBJ1-4, with 10 nucleotides matching TRBD1. From germline, CDR1 is DFQATT and CDR2 SNEGSKA (reference sequence). The J segment lost 10 bases and the V segment lost 3 bases, leaving 8 bases of the junction unmatched. CDR3 length: 14 residues. CDR3 loop: CSASRGQGRGKLFF. The CDR3 coding sequence is TGCAGTGCTAGTAGGGGACAGGGGAGGGGAAAACTGTTTTTT.

This chain connects TRBV29-1 to TRBJ1-2; 7 nucleotides line up with TRBD1. The CDR3 extends over 17 amino acids. Germline CDR1 and CDR2: SQVTM and ANQGSEA. The V and J ends lost 2 bases and 3 bases, in that order; junction bases with no gene match: 15. CDR3 in amino acids: CSVELPPERGRDYGYTF. DNA of the CDR3: TGCAGCGTTGAACTTCCCCCCGAGAGGGGGCGAGACTATGGCTACACCTTC.

The chain employs TRBV25-1 and TRBJ1-2; D might be TRBD1 (6 bases). This CDR3 has 12 residues. Trimming removed 4 bases at V and 4 bases at J, with 7 bases between. CDR1 and CDR2 from the germline V gene are MGHDK and SYGVNS. CDR3 coding DNA: TGTGCCAGCAGTGGGACAGTCTATGGCTACACCTTC. Amino acids: CASSGTVYGYTF.

This clone was detected only a few times. The rearrangement links TRBV5-1 to TRBJ1-1; the D gene is possibly TRBD1 (5 bases). With 4 bases removed from V and 5 bases from J, the gap between germline ends came to 15 bases. Germline V lookup: CDR1 SGHRS, CDR2 YFSETQ. This CDR3 spans 14 amino acids. The CDR3 coding sequence is TGCGCCAGCAGCACGGGACTCCCCAGGACTGAAGCTTTCTTT. Translated: CASSTGLPRTEAFF.

The rearrangement uses TRBV4-1 and TRBJ2-3, with D hard to call. Per the germline V gene, CDR1 is MGHRA and CDR2 is YSYEKL. This CDR3 spans 16 amino acids. The V gene lost 1 base and the J gene lost 4 bases, with 15 bases spanning the gap. CDR3 DNA: TGCGCCAGCAGCCAAGCGAACTTGGTCGCCTCAGATACGCAGTATTTT. Protein: CASSQANLVASDTQYF.

This chain uses TRBV28 with TRBJ2-5; no reliable D call. The CDR3 sequence is 15 residues long. Per germline, CDR1 MDHEN and CDR2 SYDVKM. The V gene lost 3 bases and the J gene lost 4 bases, with 15 bases spanning the gap. The CDR3: CASSLSRQNLETQYF. CDR3 coding DNA: TGTGCCAGCAGTTTGAGTCGGCAGAACCTAGAGACCCAGTACTTC.

This clone was seen only a few times. The CDR3 sequence: CASSQVSGRWRTGDNEQFF. The CDR3 DNA sequence: TGTGCCAGCAGCCAAGTATCAGGACGTTGGAGGACGGGGGACAATGAGCAGTTCTTC. The rearrangement uses TRBV4-2 and TRBJ2-1, with a tentative D call TRBD2 (6 bases). Germline V CDR1 and CDR2: LGHNA, YNFKEQ. The V and J ends lost 1 base and 5 bases respectively, with 24 bases between them. The CDR3 spans 19 residues.

This chain links TRBV7-9 with TRBJ2-1; 11 bases fit TRBD2. Per germline, CDR1 SEHNR and CDR2 FQNEAQ (reference sequence). The CDR3 is 18 residues long. The trim removed 4 bases at V and 7 bases at J, leaving 15 bases unmatched. The CDR3 is CASSYFPARLAGGNEQFF. The CDR3 DNA follows: TGTGCCAGCAGCTATTTCCCAGCTCGGTTAGCGGGGGGGAATGAGCAGTTCTTC. Looking up the rest from reference TRBV7-9 and TRBJ2-1 gives the full variable domain: DTGVSQNPRHKITKRGQNVTFRCDPISEHNRLYWYRQTLGQGPEFLTYFQNEAQLEKSRLLSDRFSAERPKGSFSTLEIQRTEQGDSAMYLCASSYFPARLAGGNEQFFGPGTRLTVL.

The chain is built from TRBV27 and TRBJ2-7, with D tentatively TRBD1 or TRBD2 (5 bases each). Germline CDR1 MNHEY, CDR2 SMNVEV (reference sequence). The length of the CDR3 is 15 residues. Trimming removed 3 bases from V and 4 bases from J, with 16 bases in between. CDR3 protein: CASSFVGDGRYEQYF. DNA of the CDR3: TGTGCCAGCAGTTTTGTCGGGGACGGCCGGTACGAGCAGTACTTC.

The genes are TRBV9 and TRBJ2-1; D unclear. The germline gives CDR1 SGDLS, CDR2 YYNGEE. The ends were cut back, 4 bases at V and 0 bases at J, with 5 bases in the middle. The CDR3 totals 13 residues. CDR3 nucleotide sequence: TGTGCCAGCAGCCCCCGCTCCTACAATGAGCAGTTCTTC. Translating gives CASSPRSYNEQFF.

V is TRBV7-9 and J is TRBJ1-4; a weak D match, TRBD1 (5 bases). CDR3 length: 12 amino acids. CDR1 and CDR2 from the germline V gene are SEHNR and FQNEAQ (reference sequence). Trimming took off 4 bases at V and 8 bases at J, with 8 bases between the two ends. CDR3 region: CASSSWGEKLFF. CDR3 nucleotide sequence: TGTGCCAGCAGCTCCTGGGGGGAAAAACTGTTTTTT.

The chain recombines TRBV4-1 with TRBJ2-2; no firm D call. This CDR3 contains 15 residues. CDR1 and CDR2 (germline): MGHRA, YSYEKL. Between the trimmed V and J ends, which lost 3 bases and 2 bases, there was a span of 10 bases. The CDR3 loop is CASSQVDFNTGELFF. CDR3 nucleotides: TGCGCCAGCAGCCAGGTCGACTTTAACACCGGGGAGCTGTTTTTT.

The V gene is TRBV2, the J gene TRBJ2-7, with D possibly TRBD2 on 6 matching bases. V was pared by 6 bases and J by 4 bases, with 10 bases between. The CDR3 spans 12 residues. Looked up from germline, CDR1 is SNHLY and CDR2 is FYNNEI. CDR3 protein: CASRGLGYEQYF. The CDR3 bases are TGTGCCAGCAGGGGACTTGGGTACGAGCAGTACTTC.

The chain combines TRBV5-1 with TRBJ2-3; the match to TRBD1 covers 10 bases. CDR1 and CDR2 (germline): SGHRS, YFSETQ. The CDR3 consists of 16 residues. Trimming took 2 bases from V and 2 from J; bases not matched to a gene: 5. CDR3 protein: CASSLYGTGVTDTQYF. CDR3 nucleotides: TGCGCCAGCAGCTTATATGGGACAGGGGTCACAGATACGCAGTATTTT.

V and J are TRBV3-1 (or the pseudogene TRBV3-2) and TRBJ2-2; D assignment may be TRBD1 or TRBD2 (6 bases each). Trimming left V 7 bases short and J 0 bases short, with 12 bases between. The CDR3 loop spans 15 amino acids. Per the germline V gene, CDR1 is LGHDT and CDR2 is YNNKEL (reference sequence). The CDR3 nucleotides are TGTGCCAGCAATTACGGGGGCGCGAACACCGGGGAGCTGTTTTTT. Encoded protein: CASNYGGANTGELFF.

The chain recombines TRBV28 with TRBJ2-3; D tentatively fits TRBD1 or TRBD2 (5 bases each). The V end lost 2 bases, the J end lost 6 bases, and 12 bases lay between the germline ends. Germline CDR1 and CDR2: MDHEN and SYDVKM. The CDR3 has 14 amino acids. DNA of the CDR3: TGTGCCAGCAGTTTAGGGGGTGGTAGCGATACGCAGTATTTT. This encodes CASSLGGGSDTQYF.

J is TRBJ2-2 and V is TRBV10-1; D ambiguous. Germline V gene lookup returns CDR1 WNHNN and CDR2 SYGVQD (reference sequence). Trimming left V 4 bases short and J 2 bases short, with 11 bases between. This CDR3 has 15 amino acids. The CDR3 DNA reads TGCGCCAGCAGTGTAGGCTTCCTTAACACCGGGGAGCTGTTTTTT. Translating gives CASSVGFLNTGELFF.

This clone showed up just once. The chain couples TRBV29-1 to TRBJ2-1; D remains unclear. V was pared by 4 bases and J by 6 bases, with 7 bases between. The CDR3 sequence is 11 residues long. Germline lookup yields CDR1 SQVTM and CDR2 ANQGSEA. This CDR3 is CSVVHGNEQFF. The CDR3 DNA reads as TGCAGCGTTGTGCACGGCAATGAGCAGTTCTTC.

This chain links TRBV2 with TRBJ1-2, with 9 bases identical to TRBD1. This CDR3 comprises 14 residues. Germline lookup yields CDR1 SNHLY and CDR2 FYNNEI. The V and J ends lost 5 bases and 4 bases, in that order; junction bases with no gene match: 5. The CDR3 sequence is CASSSGTGSYGYTF. The CDR3 region has the DNA TGTGCCAGCAGTTCCGGGACAGGGAGCTATGGCTACACCTTC.

V gene TRBV19 combines with J gene TRBJ1-5; the match to TRBD1 covers 10 bases. The CDR3 runs 15 residues. Trimming cost V 8 bases and J 7 bases; bases outside gene matches: 11. Germline lookup yields CDR1 LNHDA and CDR2 SQIVND (reference sequence). The CDR3 is CASSTGQGRGQPQHF. CDR3 in DNA: TGTGCCAGTTCCACGGGACAGGGGCGTGGGCAGCCCCAGCATTTT.

The chain combines TRBV2 with TRBJ1-5; 8 nucleotides agree with TRBD1. The V segment lost 6 bases and the J segment 3 bases; nucleotides outside the gene matches: 4. CDR3 length: 14 amino acids. Germline V CDR1 and CDR2: SNHLY, FYNNEI. CDR3 residues: CASSTTGVNQPQHF. DNA for the CDR3: TGTGCCAGCAGCACGACAGGGGTCAATCAGCCCCAGCATTTT.

This clone is categorized as medium-sized. V is TRBV2 and J is TRBJ1-1, with D perhaps matching TRBD1 (6 bases). Deletions cut 7 bases from V and 5 bases from J, with 14 bases between. The CDR3 has 13 amino acids. Germline-derived CDR1 and CDR2 are SNHLY and FYNNEI. CDR3: CASIVDRRTEAFF. The CDR3 region has the DNA TGTGCCAGCATTGTGGACAGAAGGACTGAAGCTTTCTTT.

This clone was observed once. This sequence joins TRBV2 and TRBJ2-2; no reliable D call. CDR3 size: 18 residues. The germline V gene encodes CDR1 SNHLY and CDR2 FYNNEI. Trimming shortened V by 6 bases and J by 3 bases, and 23 bases separated the two germline ends. The CDR3 region has the DNA TGTGCCAGCAGCCACATACCGGGTGATAACCTACACACCGGGGAGCTGTTTTTT. As protein: CASSHIPGDNLHTGELFF. The full variable domain, rest sourced from reference TRBV2 and TRBJ2-2, is EPEVTQTPSHQVTQMGQEVILRCVPISNHLYFYWYRQILGQKVEFLVSFYNNEISEKSEIFDDQFSVERPDGSNFTLKIRSTKLEDSAMYFCASSHIPGDNLHTGELFFGEGSRLTVL.

The chain combines TRBV7-3 with TRBJ1-5, with D perhaps TRBD1 (5 bases). Looked up from germline, CDR1 is SGHTA and CDR2 is FQGTGA. There are 14 residues in the CDR3. Trimming removed 3 bases from V and 4 bases from J, with 10 bases in between. CDR3 DNA sequence: TGTGCCAGCAGCTTGCGCGGGGGGAATCAGCCCCAGCATTTT. This translates into CASSLRGGNQPQHF.